What follows are 3 T cell receptor beta chains derived from one specimen sequenced in a study of cytomegalovirus exposure and HLA in healthy donors. Researchers ran the PCR with 60 Vbeta and 13 Jbeta primers. Libraries were prepared by immunoSEQ multiplex PCR; TCRdb keeps only in-frame clonotypes and omits some of them. In the table there are 50,000 to 75,000 clones, roughly 83% of which are singletons. Input material: PBMCs. The receptor set was obtained from a human donor in good health.

This rearrangement joins TRBV7-2 to TRBJ1-5; D is unresolved. The V end was cut by 0 bases, the J end by 10 bases, with 10 bases between. The germline CDR1 and CDR2 sequences are SGHTA and FQGNSA. This CDR3 has 13 amino acids. This CDR3 is CASSLAPTFPQHF. For the CDR3, the DNA is TGTGCCAGCAGCTTAGCCCCGACTTTTCCCCAGCATTTT.

The V and J genes are TRBV7-8 and TRBJ2-5, with TRBD1 identical over 8 bases. CDR1 and CDR2 from the germline V gene are SGHVS and FQNEAQ. The CDR3 is 15 amino acids. The V and J ends lost 1 base and 4 bases, in that order; junction bases with no gene match: 5. The CDR3 sequence: CASSLDRTGPETQYF. CDR3 coding DNA: TGTGCCAGCAGCTTAGACCGGACAGGGCCAGAGACCCAGTACTTC.

The chain uses TRBV6-5 and TRBJ2-1, with D perhaps TRBD2 (6 bases). V was pared by 7 bases and J by 6 bases, with 13 bases between. The CDR3 covers 13 residues. Germline V gene lookup returns CDR1 MNHEY and CDR2 SVGAGI. As DNA, the CDR3 is TGTGCCAGCACTGCCGGGACTGGCAATGAGCAGTTCTTC. Translating it yields CASTAGTGNEQFF.